Reported below is one T cell receptor beta chain. This sample was taken from a study of cytomegalovirus exposure and HLA in healthy donors. Primers for the PCR totalled 60 Vbeta and 13 Jbeta. The data were produced by immunoSEQ multiplex PCR, yet TCRdb's version contains in-frame clones alone and is incomplete. Of about 50,000 clones listed, over 60% are singletons. The CDR3 spans 14 residues. Trimming at V came to 11 bases and at J to 6 bases, leaving 12 bases not matched to a gene. CDR1 is ENHRY, CDR2 SYGVKD, per germline. The chain employs TRBV10-3 and TRBJ2-1; 8 bases line up with TRBD1. The TCR comes from a woman between 50 and 59 years old in good health and CMV-seronegative. The sequenced material came from PBMCs. In DNA form, the CDR3 reads TGTGCCTTACGATCTCAGACAGGGGCCAATGAGCAGTTCTTC. Translation gives CALRSQTGANEQFF.